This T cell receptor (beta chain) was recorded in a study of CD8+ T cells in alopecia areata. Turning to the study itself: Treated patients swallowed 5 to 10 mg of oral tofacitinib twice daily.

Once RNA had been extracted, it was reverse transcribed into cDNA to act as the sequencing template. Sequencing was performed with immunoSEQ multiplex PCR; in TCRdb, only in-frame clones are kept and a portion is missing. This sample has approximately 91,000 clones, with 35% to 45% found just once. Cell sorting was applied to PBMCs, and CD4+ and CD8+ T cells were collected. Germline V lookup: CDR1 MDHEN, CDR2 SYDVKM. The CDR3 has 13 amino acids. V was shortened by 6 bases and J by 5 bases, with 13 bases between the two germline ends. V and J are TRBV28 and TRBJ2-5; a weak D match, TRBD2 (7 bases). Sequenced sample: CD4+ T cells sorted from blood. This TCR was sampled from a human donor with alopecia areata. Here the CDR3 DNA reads TGTGCCAGCAGACTGGGGGGGCTTGAGACCCAGTACTTC. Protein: CASRLGGLETQYF.